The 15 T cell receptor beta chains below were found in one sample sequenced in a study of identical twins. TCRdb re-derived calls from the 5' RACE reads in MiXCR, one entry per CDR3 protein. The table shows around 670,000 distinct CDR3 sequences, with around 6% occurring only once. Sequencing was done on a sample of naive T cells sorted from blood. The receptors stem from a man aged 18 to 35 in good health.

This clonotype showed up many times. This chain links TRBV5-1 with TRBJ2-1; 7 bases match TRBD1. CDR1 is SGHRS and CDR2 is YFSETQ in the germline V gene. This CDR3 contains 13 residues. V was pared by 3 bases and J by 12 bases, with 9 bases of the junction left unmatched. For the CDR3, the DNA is TGCGCCAGCAGCTCGTCCGACAGGGAAAGGCAGTTCTTC. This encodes CASSSSDRERQFF.

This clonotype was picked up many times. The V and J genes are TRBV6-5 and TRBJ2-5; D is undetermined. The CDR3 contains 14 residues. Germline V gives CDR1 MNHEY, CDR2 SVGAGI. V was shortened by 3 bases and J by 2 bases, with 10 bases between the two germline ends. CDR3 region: CASSYWQSQETQYF. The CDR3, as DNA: TGTGCCAGCAGTTATTGGCAGAGTCAAGAGACCCAGTACTTC.

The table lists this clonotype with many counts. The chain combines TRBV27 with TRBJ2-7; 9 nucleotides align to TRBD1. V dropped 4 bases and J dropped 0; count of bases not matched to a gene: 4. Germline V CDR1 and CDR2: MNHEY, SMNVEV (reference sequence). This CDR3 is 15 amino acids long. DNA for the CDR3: TGTGCCAGCAGTTATGGGACAGGGAGCTCCTACGAGCAGTACGTC. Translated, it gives CASSYGTGSSYEQYV.

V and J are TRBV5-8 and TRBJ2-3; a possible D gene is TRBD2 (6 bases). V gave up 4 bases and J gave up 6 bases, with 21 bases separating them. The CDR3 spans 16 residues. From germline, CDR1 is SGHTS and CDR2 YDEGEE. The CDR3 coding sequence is TGTGCCAGCAGCCTTTTAGCATTGGAGGGCAGGGATACGCAGTATTTT. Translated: CASSLLALEGRDTQYF.

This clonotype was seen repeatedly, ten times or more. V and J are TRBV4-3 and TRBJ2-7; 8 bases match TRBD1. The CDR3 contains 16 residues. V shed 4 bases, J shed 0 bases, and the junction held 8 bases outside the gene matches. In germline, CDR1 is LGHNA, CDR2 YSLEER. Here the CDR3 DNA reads TGCGCCAGCAGCCCCACGACAGGGGACAGCTCCTACGAGCAGTACTTC. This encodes CASSPTTGDSSYEQYF.

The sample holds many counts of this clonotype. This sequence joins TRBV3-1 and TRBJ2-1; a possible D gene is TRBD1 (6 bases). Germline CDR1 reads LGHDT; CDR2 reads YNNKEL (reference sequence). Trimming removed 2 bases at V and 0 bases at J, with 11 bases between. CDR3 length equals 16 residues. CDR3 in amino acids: CASSQTGLRSYNEQFF. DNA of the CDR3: TGTGCCAGCAGCCAAACAGGGCTTCGCTCCTACAATGAGCAGTTCTTC.

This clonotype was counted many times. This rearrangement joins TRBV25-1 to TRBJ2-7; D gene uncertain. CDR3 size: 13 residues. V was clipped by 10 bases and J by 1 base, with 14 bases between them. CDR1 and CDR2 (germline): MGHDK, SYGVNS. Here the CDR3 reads CATEVRSSYEQYV. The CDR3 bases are TGTGCCACCGAGGTGAGGAGTTCCTACGAGCAGTACGTC.

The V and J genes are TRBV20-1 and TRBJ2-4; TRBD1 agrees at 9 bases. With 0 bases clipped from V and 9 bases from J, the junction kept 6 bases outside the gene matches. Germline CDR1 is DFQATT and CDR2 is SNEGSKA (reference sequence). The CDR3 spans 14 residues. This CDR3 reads CSARDQGQGGIQYF. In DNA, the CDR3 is TGCAGTGCTAGAGATCAGGGACAGGGAGGCATTCAGTACTTC.

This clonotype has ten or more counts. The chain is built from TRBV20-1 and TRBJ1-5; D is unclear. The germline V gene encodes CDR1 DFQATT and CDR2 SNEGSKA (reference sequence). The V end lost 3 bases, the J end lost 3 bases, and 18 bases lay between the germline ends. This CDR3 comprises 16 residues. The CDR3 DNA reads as TGCAGTGCTAGCCGCGACGGCCTTAGGGTCAATCAGCCCCAGCATTTT. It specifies CSASRDGLRVNQPQHF.

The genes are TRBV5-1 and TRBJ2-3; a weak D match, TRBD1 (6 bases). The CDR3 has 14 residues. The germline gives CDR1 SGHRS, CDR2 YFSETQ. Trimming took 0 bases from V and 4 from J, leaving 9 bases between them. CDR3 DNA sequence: TGCGCCAGCAGCTTGGACCAGGGGTCAGATACGCAGTATTTT. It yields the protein CASSLDQGSDTQYF.

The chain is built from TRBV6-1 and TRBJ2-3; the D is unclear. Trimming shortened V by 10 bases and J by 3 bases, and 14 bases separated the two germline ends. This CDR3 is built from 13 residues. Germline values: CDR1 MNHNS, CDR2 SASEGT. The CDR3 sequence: CATKATLTDTQYF. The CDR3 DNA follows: TGTGCCACCAAAGCCACTCTTACAGATACGCAGTATTTT.

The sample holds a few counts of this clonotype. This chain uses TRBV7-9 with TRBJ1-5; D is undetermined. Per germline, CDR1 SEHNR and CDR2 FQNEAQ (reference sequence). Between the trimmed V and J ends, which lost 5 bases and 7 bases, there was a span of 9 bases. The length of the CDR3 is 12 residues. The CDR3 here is CASSGRGQPQHF. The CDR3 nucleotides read TGTGCCAGCAGCGGACGTGGGCAGCCCCAGCATTTT.

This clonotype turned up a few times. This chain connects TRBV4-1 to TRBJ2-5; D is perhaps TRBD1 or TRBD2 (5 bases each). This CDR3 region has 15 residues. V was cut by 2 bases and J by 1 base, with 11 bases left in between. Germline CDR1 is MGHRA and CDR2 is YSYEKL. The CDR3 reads CASSQLPGRQETQYF. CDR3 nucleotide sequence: TGCGCCAGCAGCCAATTACCGGGACGCCAAGAGACCCAGTACTTC.

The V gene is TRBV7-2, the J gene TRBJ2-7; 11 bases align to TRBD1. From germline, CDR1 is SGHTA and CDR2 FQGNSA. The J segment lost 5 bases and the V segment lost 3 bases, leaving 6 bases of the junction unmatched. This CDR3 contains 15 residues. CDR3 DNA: TGTGCCAGCAGCTTGTTAGGGACAGGGGGACACGAGCAGTACTTC. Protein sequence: CASSLLGTGGHEQYF.

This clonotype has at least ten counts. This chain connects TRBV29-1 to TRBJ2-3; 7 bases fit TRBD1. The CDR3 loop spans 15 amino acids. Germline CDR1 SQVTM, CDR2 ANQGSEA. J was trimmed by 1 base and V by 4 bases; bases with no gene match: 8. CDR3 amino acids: CSVGGPGQGTDTQYF. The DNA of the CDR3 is TGCAGCGTTGGCGGGCCAGGACAGGGCACAGATACGCAGTATTTT.